This TCR beta chain originates from a study of cytomegalovirus exposure and HLA in healthy donors. As regards this clone: The antigen is undetermined.

Study-level points and caveats: Generally TCR sequences proved uncommon, though certain public TCRs appeared in numerous donors. High specificity and sensitivity for cytomegalovirus status were reported for the classifier. Sequencing likely caused a cluster of highly shared sequence variants.

Primers included in the PCR were 60 Vbeta and 13 Jbeta primers. Authors' data handling: Unique TCR beta chains totaled some 88 million in a later count, with roughly 10 million of them shared. Only in-frame clones appear in the TCRdb table, and some are missing; sequencing was by immunoSEQ multiplex PCR. From that table come the V and J calls and clone size; the DNA was used to work out D and trimming. The sample has some 200,000 clones, over 70% seen once. The source is a middle-aged man in good health and CMV-seronegative. The sequenced material came from PBMCs.

Here the CDR3 reads CASSLSGNEQFF. The CDR3 DNA reads as TGTGCCAGCAGCTTGAGTGGCAATGAGCAGTTCTTC. The chain couples TRBV7-9 to TRBJ2-1; no definite D call. The germline V gene encodes CDR1 SEHNR and CDR2 FQNEAQ (reference sequence). V gave up 3 bases and J gave up 6 bases, with 6 bases separating them. The CDR3 runs 12 residues.